Following are 21 T cell receptor beta chains from one sample sequenced in a study of cytomegalovirus exposure and HLA in healthy donors. Use of 60 Vbeta and 13 Jbeta primers characterized the PCR. The assay was immunoSEQ multiplex PCR, and TCRdb's table has in-frame clones only and misses some. The sample has fewer than 350,000 clones, around 90% seen once. Sequencing was performed on PBMCs. All receptors come from a woman under 30 in good health and CMV-seronegative.

The chain couples TRBV7-9 to TRBJ1-1, with 10 bases that match TRBD1. Germline CDR1 is SEHNR and CDR2 is FQNEAQ (reference sequence). This CDR3 has 15 amino acids. V lost 5 bases to trimming and J lost 5 bases; unmatched junction nucleotides: 8. CDR3 residues: CASSGRQGARTEAFF. CDR3 DNA: TGTGCCAGCAGCGGACGACAGGGGGCGCGTACTGAAGCTTTCTTT.

This chain joins TRBV27 and TRBJ1-1, with 8 bases that match TRBD1. CDR1 is MNHEY and CDR2 is SMNVEV in the germline V gene (reference sequence). Trimming took 2 bases from V and 6 from J; bases not matched to a gene: 8. The CDR3 has 15 residues. The DNA of the CDR3 is TGTGCCAGCAGTTTACTAACAGGGGGGTCGGCTGAAGCTTTCTTT. It translates to CASSLLTGGSAEAFF.

Concerning this clone: Other nucleotide sequences in the sample specify the same CDR3. J is TRBJ2-1 and V is TRBV9; 11 nucleotides line up with TRBD2. The CDR3 spans 15 residues. Germline CDR1 and CDR2: SGDLS and YYNGEE. V was clipped by 3 bases and J by 4 bases; unmatched bases: 3. The CDR3 bases are TGTGCCAGCAGCGGGGGGACTAGCGGTTACAATGAGCAGTTCTTC. Translated, it gives CASSGGTSGYNEQFF.

The chain has TRBV6-1 and TRBJ2-5; D remains unclear. This CDR3 is built from 13 residues. The germline gives CDR1 MNHNS, CDR2 SASEGT. The V end was cut by 5 bases, the J end by 7 bases, with 14 bases between. The CDR3 region has the DNA TGTGCCAGCAGTACAGTCTCCCCAGGGACCCAGTACTTC. Amino acids: CASSTVSPGTQYF.

The chain is built from TRBV7-3 and TRBJ1-1; possibly TRBD1 for D (5 bases). This CDR3 is built from 15 residues. Germline V gene sequence: CDR1 SGHTA, CDR2 FQGTGA. The V end was cut by 5 bases, the J end by 7 bases, with 20 bases between. The CDR3 DNA sequence: TGTGCCAGCAGCGAAAACTCTGTTGGGGGGAATGAAGCTTTCTTT. The encoded protein is CASSENSVGGNEAFF.

The chain has TRBV5-1 and TRBJ1-4; D call uncertain. Germline values: CDR1 SGHRS, CDR2 YFSETQ. The germline V and J ends were trimmed by 4 bases and 7 bases, with 11 bases remaining between them. The CDR3 extends over 13 amino acids. As DNA, the CDR3 is TGCGCCAGCAGCCTGCGGGAAGGTGAAAAACTGTTTTTT. It encodes CASSLREGEKLFF.

J is TRBJ2-1 and V is TRBV27; D is possibly TRBD1 (5 bases). The germline CDR1 and CDR2 sequences are MNHEY and SMNVEV (reference sequence). CDR3 length equals 15 residues. Trimming removed 0 bases from V and 6 bases from J, with 12 bases in between. CDR3 sequence: CASSLSGAAGNEQFF. The CDR3 DNA reads as TGTGCCAGCAGTTTATCTGGGGCCGCCGGCAATGAGCAGTTCTTC.

The chain uses TRBV5-1 and TRBJ2-7; TRBD2 is a possible D gene (6 bases). V shed 2 bases and J shed 3 bases, with 18 bases lying between them. CDR3 length: 16 residues. Germline assignment: CDR1 SGHRS and CDR2 YFSETQ. The DNA for the CDR3 is TGCGCCAGCAGCTTCCTATCGGGGGTGGGGGACTACGAGCAGTACTTC. Protein product: CASSFLSGVGDYEQYF.

CDR3 residues: CASSGSRTGELFF. The CDR3 coding sequence is TGTGCCAGCAGTGGCTCGAGAACCGGGGAGCTGTTTTTT. The J gene is TRBJ2-2, the V gene TRBV2; D is unresolved. The CDR3 length is 13 residues. Trimming took 4 bases from V and 5 from J, leaving 8 bases between them. The germline gives CDR1 SNHLY, CDR2 FYNNEI. Full variable domain (missing parts from reference TRBV2 and TRBJ2-2): EPEVTQTPSHQVTQMGQEVILRCVPISNHLYFYWYRQILGQKVEFLVSFYNNEISEKSEIFDDQFSVERPDGSNFTLKIRSTKLEDSAMYFCASSGSRTGELFFGEGSRLTVL.

The chain couples TRBV2 to TRBJ1-2; D remains ambiguous. Germline V gene lookup returns CDR1 SNHLY and CDR2 FYNNEI. CDR3 length equals 11 residues. With 4 bases removed from V and 4 bases from J, the gap between germline ends came to 4 bases. CDR3 amino acids: CASSVLYGYTF. CDR3 bases: TGTGCCAGCAGTGTCCTCTATGGCTACACCTTC.

The CDR3 region is CASSQGDRVNQPQHF. In nucleotides, the CDR3 is TGCGCCAGCAGCCAAGGGGACAGGGTGAATCAGCCCCAGCATTTT. This chain links TRBV4-1 with TRBJ1-5; 9 nucleotides line up with TRBD1. The CDR3 is made up of 15 amino acids. The ends lost 1 base at V and 4 bases at J; junction bases unmatched: 2. Germline values: CDR1 MGHRA, CDR2 YSYEKL.

The chain combines TRBV5-8 with TRBJ2-5, with a tentative D call TRBD2 (5 bases). Germline lookup yields CDR1 SGHTS and CDR2 YDEGEE. This CDR3 region has 14 residues. With 5 bases removed from V and 2 bases from J, the gap between germline ends came to 13 bases. CDR3 nucleotide sequence: TGTGCCAGCAGGGATGGAGGCGCGCAAGAGACCCAGTACTTC. Its protein product is CASRDGGAQETQYF.

The chain links TRBV7-8 to TRBJ2-5; 8 bases align to TRBD2. The J call may not be correct, given that the DNA end is closer to TRBJ2-7. CDR1 SGHVS and CDR2 FQNEAQ come from the germline V gene. The CDR3 loop spans 14 amino acids. This CDR3 reads CASSLGGAQDEQYF. The DNA for the CDR3 is TGTGCCAGCAGTCTCGGGGGGGCACAGGACGAGCAGTACTTC.

The rearrangement joins TRBV6-6 to TRBJ1-1; TRBD1 might be the D (6 bases). The V gene lost 6 bases and the J gene lost 9 bases, with 17 bases spanning the gap. Germline CDR1 MNHNY, CDR2 SVGAGI (reference sequence). CDR3 size: 13 residues. CDR3: CASRSPLTGQAFF. The CDR3 region has the DNA TGTGCCAGCAGATCCCCTCTGACAGGACAAGCTTTCTTT.

The chain uses TRBV6-1 and TRBJ2-3; 9 positions agree with TRBD1. The V segment lost 2 bases and the J segment 5 bases; nucleotides outside the gene matches: 14. Germline CDR1 MNHNS, CDR2 SASEGT. There are 18 residues in the CDR3. CDR3 nucleotides: TGTGCCAGCAGTGAATGGGGGGGTGTGGGACAGGGCTTAGATACGCAGTATTTT. Translating gives CASSEWGGVGQGLDTQYF.

This chain uses TRBV6-1 with TRBJ1-2; 7 positions agree with TRBD1. This CDR3 has 15 amino acids. Germline V gene sequence: CDR1 MNHNS, CDR2 SASEGT. Trimming removed 6 bases from V and 6 bases from J; junction bases left unmatched: 13. The CDR3 is CASSYTVDRLNGYTF. The CDR3 DNA reads TGTGCCAGCAGCTATACAGTGGACAGGCTGAATGGCTACACCTTC.

In regard to this clone: The junction differs from germline at one of its ends, possibly a read error. V gene TRBV7-7 combines with J gene TRBJ1-3; D might be TRBD1 (5 bases). The CDR3 is made up of 14 amino acids. Germline V gene data show CDR1 as SSHAT and CDR2 as FNYEAQ (reference sequence). The CDR3, as DNA: TGTGCCAGCAGCCCGGGCGGGACTGGAAGCACCATATATTTT. Its translation is CASSPGGTGSTIYF.

V gene TRBV27 combines with J gene TRBJ2-7; maybe TRBD1 (6 bases). The length of the CDR3 is 15 residues. V shed 4 bases and J shed 0 bases, with 13 bases lying between them. The germline V gene has CDR1 MNHEY and CDR2 SMNVEV (reference sequence). The DNA of the CDR3 is TGTGCCAGCAGTTCGGACAGATTAAACTCCTACGAGCAGTACTTC. Translated, it gives CASSSDRLNSYEQYF.

This clone is a singleton in its sample. This chain joins TRBV5-5 and TRBJ1-4; D is unresolved. Germline CDR1 reads SGHKS; CDR2 reads YYEKEE (reference sequence). This CDR3 region has 14 residues. Deletions cut 3 bases from V and 0 bases from J, with 6 bases between. This CDR3 reads CASSSLSTNEKLFF. The CDR3 DNA follows: TGTGCCAGCAGCTCCCTATCAACTAATGAAAAACTGTTTTTT.

The rearrangement joins TRBV30 to TRBJ1-5; TRBD1 matches at 9 bases. Germline CDR1 is GTSNPN and CDR2 is SVGIG (reference sequence). V shed 3 bases, J shed 5 bases, and the junction held 2 bases outside the gene matches. The CDR3 spans 13 residues. CDR3 DNA: TGTGCCTGGAGACAGGGGGCTCATCAGCCCCAGCATTTT. Its protein is CAWRQGAHQPQHF.

The chain uses TRBV7-6 and TRBJ2-7, with TRBD1 matching over 11 bases. Per the germline V gene, CDR1 is SGHVS and CDR2 is FNYEAQ. The CDR3 totals 15 residues. The ends lost 5 bases at V and 5 bases at J; junction bases unmatched: 8. The CDR3: CASSRTGGDNHEQYF. As DNA, the CDR3 is TGTGCCAGCAGCCGGACAGGGGGCGATAACCACGAGCAGTACTTC.